The source of this T cell receptor beta chain is a study of T cells in Graves' hyperthyroidism and ophthalmopathy. Deletions cut 6 bases from V and 1 base from J, with 15 bases between. The CDR3 is 15 amino acids. This clonotype was seen repeatedly, ten times or more. Authors of the study amplified TCR beta CDR3 regions from RNA transcripts. First-round RT-PCR targeting the TCR CDR3 was performed with the HTBI primer set. Each CDR3 protein gets one entry after TCRdb re-called the multiplex PCR reads with MiXCR. The profile shows 550,000 to 850,000 distinct CDR3 sequences, around 20% of them singletons. Sample collection date corresponds to first hyperthyroidism diagnosis, prior to any ophthalmopathy symptoms.

This rearrangement joins TRBV12-3 or TRBV12-4 to TRBJ1-1; no clear D. Sequenced material: blood. The TCR originated in a woman in her 50s with Graves' hyperthyroidism that later progressed to Graves' ophthalmopathy. The CDR3 protein is CASSPNTGQNTEAFF. In DNA, the CDR3 is TGTGCCAGCAGCCCCAACACCGGGCAGAACACTGAAGCTTTCTTT.